Below are 20 T cell receptor beta chains sequenced from a single sample in a study of shared clonotypes between healthy human individuals (dated by TCRdb to 2020 to 2021). The receptor library was made with the immunoSEQ multiplex PCR assay. TCRdb took over this immuneACCESS table, retaining in-frame rearrangements with V and J assigned. Such tables are incomplete; in checked studies, under half of the missing clones stem from an unresolved V gene, and the remainder is unexplained. This sample has under 1,900,000 clones in its table, and about 98.5% of those were observed once. The ten most abundant clones make up 0.36% of the sample. Sequenced material: naive CD4+ T cells sorted from blood. This sample's cell subset or site label indicates: CD45RA+ positively selected. These receptor sequences come from a young man in good health.

The chain couples TRBV2 to TRBJ2-5; possibly TRBD1 or TRBD2 for D (6 bases each). This CDR3 has 12 amino acids. With 4 bases removed from V and 5 bases from J, the gap between germline ends came to 8 bases. Germline V gene data show CDR1 as SNHLY and CDR2 as FYNNEI. The CDR3 nucleotides are TGTGCCAGCAGTGGAGGGGGGGAGACCCAGTACTTC. As protein: CASSGGGETQYF.

The rearrangement links TRBV6-5 to TRBJ1-2; no firm D call. This CDR3 contains 15 residues. The V gene lost 4 bases and the J gene lost 7 bases, with 19 bases spanning the gap. Germline-derived CDR1 and CDR2 are MNHEY and SVGAGI. The CDR3 DNA reads TGTGCCAGCAGTTCCTTGCAGGCCCCCCGTTCTGGCTACACCTTC. Residues: CASSSLQAPRSGYTF.

Here the CDR3 DNA reads TGTGCCGCATCGGGCGGCGGGTTAGGGGGGCCACGCGAGCAGTACTTC. It encodes CAASGGGLGGPREQYF. The chain combines TRBV15 with TRBJ2-7; D possibly matches TRBD1 or TRBD2 (6 bases each). CDR1 LNHNV and CDR2 YYDKDF come from the germline V gene (reference sequence). This CDR3 spans 16 amino acids. V lost 11 bases, J lost 6 bases, and 29 bases lay in between.

V gene TRBV5-4 combines with J gene TRBJ2-3; the D gene is possibly TRBD2 (7 bases). The V end was cut by 4 bases, the J end by 2 bases, with 11 bases between. CDR3 length: 14 residues. In germline, CDR1 is SGHNT, CDR2 YYREEE (reference sequence). CDR3 nucleotides: TGTGCCAGCAGCCGGGCGGGGGCCACAGATACGCAGTATTTT. This translates into CASSRAGATDTQYF. Combining the CDR3 with reference TRBV5-4 and TRBJ2-3 gives the whole variable domain ETGVTQSPTHLIKTRGQQVTLRCSSQSGHNTVSWYQQALGQGPQFIFQYYREEENGRGNFPPRFSGLQFPNYSSELNVNALELDDSALYLCASSRAGATDTQYFGPGTRLTVL.

This chain connects TRBV28 to TRBJ2-6; D remains unclear. The CDR3 is 15 amino acids. Per the germline V gene, CDR1 is MDHEN and CDR2 is SYDVKM. With 3 bases removed from V and 0 bases from J, the gap between germline ends came to 6 bases. The CDR3 spells CASSLSVSGANVLTF. In DNA form, the CDR3 reads TGTGCCAGCAGTTTGTCCGTCTCTGGGGCCAACGTCCTGACTTTC.

V usage is TRBV30 and J usage is TRBJ2-2, with a possible D match to TRBD2 (5 bases). The germline CDR1 and CDR2 sequences are GTSNPN and SVGIG (reference sequence). The CDR3 loop spans 15 amino acids. Trimming pared 0 bases from V and 2 bases from J, leaving 10 bases between. In DNA, the CDR3 is TGTGCCTGGAGTGTACTCGGGAAAAACACCGGGGAGCTGTTTTTT. This codes for CAWSVLGKNTGELFF. The complete variable domain, with remaining parts taken from reference TRBV30 and TRBJ2-2, reads SQTIHQWPATLVQPVGSPLSLECTVEGTSNPNLYWYRQAAGRGLQLLFYSVGIGQISSEVPQNLSASRPQDRQFILSSKKLLLSDSGFYLCAWSVLGKNTGELFFGEGSRLTVL.

The chain recombines TRBV9 with TRBJ2-7; TRBD1 is a possible D gene (6 bases). The germline V gene has CDR1 SGDLS and CDR2 YYNGEE. Trimming pared 4 bases from V and 3 bases from J, leaving 17 bases between. CDR3 size: 15 residues. The CDR3 loop reads CASSLQGHSNYEQYF. The CDR3 nucleotides are TGTGCCAGCAGCCTCCAGGGACACTCAAACTACGAGCAGTACTTC.

This chain connects TRBV5-1 to TRBJ1-5, with TRBD1 identical over 8 bases. CDR1 and CDR2 (germline): SGHRS, YFSETQ. Trimming cost V 2 bases and J 7 bases; bases outside gene matches: 8. The CDR3 contains 15 residues. The DNA of the CDR3 is TGCGCCAGCAGCTTCGGGACAGGCACATCCCAGCCCCAGCATTTT. This encodes CASSFGTGTSQPQHF.

The V call is TRBV18, the J call TRBJ2-1; 8 bases match TRBD2. The V gene's germline CDR1 is KGHSH and CDR2 LQKENI. The CDR3 is made up of 16 amino acids. V was pared by 3 bases and J by 7 bases, with 11 bases of the junction left unmatched. CDR3 protein: CASSPKAGGPGNEQFF. CDR3 nucleotide sequence: TGTGCCAGCTCACCTAAGGCGGGAGGACCGGGGAATGAGCAGTTCTTC. Combining the CDR3 with reference TRBV18 and TRBJ2-1 gives the whole variable domain NAGVMQNPRHLVRRRGQEARLRCSPMKGHSHVYWYRQLPEEGLKFMVYLQKENIIDESGMPKERFSAEFPKEGPSILRIQQVVRGDSAAYFCASSPKAGGPGNEQFFGPGTRLTVL.

The chain joins TRBV5-6 to TRBJ2-3; possible D gene TRBD2, 5 bases. The germline CDR1 and CDR2 sequences are SGHDT and YYEEEE. The CDR3 runs to 14 residues. V was clipped by 6 bases and J by 1 base, with 12 bases between them. For the CDR3, the DNA is TGTGCCAGCACCCTAGGACTGGGCACAGATACGCAGTATTTT. Its protein is CASTLGLGTDTQYF.

The gene calls are TRBV7-9 and TRBJ2-1; no clear D. The CDR3 consists of 13 residues. In germline, CDR1 is SEHNR, CDR2 FQNEAQ (reference sequence). The ends were cut back, 7 bases at V and 1 base at J, with 8 bases in the middle. The CDR3 DNA sequence: TGTGCCAGCATCAAAGGTTCCTACAATGAGCAGTTCTTC. Amino acid sequence: CASIKGSYNEQFF.

This chain uses TRBV7-3 with TRBJ2-5; D unclear. Between the trimmed V and J ends, which lost 2 bases and 2 bases, there was a span of 12 bases. CDR3 length: 15 amino acids. Germline-derived CDR1 and CDR2 are SGHTA and FQGTGA. CDR3 sequence reads: CASSLVPAGQETQYF. The CDR3 DNA follows: TGTGCCAGCAGCTTAGTCCCGGCAGGACAAGAGACCCAGTACTTC.

This clone was found once. The J gene is TRBJ2-1, the V gene TRBV5-1; TRBD2 matches at 11 bases. In germline, CDR1 is SGHRS, CDR2 YFSETQ. The CDR3 is made up of 16 amino acids. The V segment lost 4 bases and the J segment 6 bases; nucleotides outside the gene matches: 9. CDR3 nucleotides: TGCGCCAGCAGCGGGGTGGGACTAGCGGTAGTCAATGAGCAGTTCTTC. Translation: CASSGVGLAVVNEQFF. The entire variable domain, with the rest obtained from reference TRBV5-1 and TRBJ2-1, is as follows: KAGVTQTPRYLIKTRGQQVTLSCSPISGHRSVSWYQQTPGQGLQFLFEYFSETQRNKGNFPGRFSGRQFSNSRSEMNVSTLELGDSALYLCASSGVGLAVVNEQFFGPGTRLTVL.

The CDR3 reads CASSFRGKEQPQHF. The DNA for the CDR3 is TGTGCCAGCAGTTTCAGGGGAAAGGAACAGCCCCAGCATTTT. This rearrangement joins TRBV27 to TRBJ1-5, with a weak D call TRBD1 (6 bases). Germline V gives CDR1 MNHEY, CDR2 SMNVEV (reference sequence). Trimming took 3 bases from V and 7 from J, leaving 13 bases between them. The CDR3 is made up of 14 amino acids.

Comments on this clone: Other DNA sequences from this sample encode an identical CDR3 as well. This chain connects TRBV5-1 to TRBJ1-1; D is ambiguous. The CDR3 covers 14 residues. Germline-derived CDR1 and CDR2 are SGHRS and YFSETQ. V was cut by 0 bases and J by 2 bases, with 8 bases left in between. CDR3 protein: CASSLGGPNTEAFF. DNA for the CDR3: TGCGCCAGCAGCTTGGGAGGTCCCAACACTGAAGCTTTCTTT. Based on the CDR3 plus reference TRBV5-1 and TRBJ1-1, the full variable domain is KAGVTQTPRYLIKTRGQQVTLSCSPISGHRSVSWYQQTPGQGLQFLFEYFSETQRNKGNFPGRFSGRQFSNSRSEMNVSTLELGDSALYLCASSLGGPNTEAFFGQGTRLTVV.

The chain is built from TRBV5-1 and TRBJ2-5, with 13 bases lining up with TRBD2. The CDR3 runs to 16 residues. From germline, CDR1 is SGHRS and CDR2 YFSETQ. V dropped 0 bases and J dropped 5; count of bases not matched to a gene: 4. The CDR3 bases are TGCGCCAGCAGCTTGGGTGGACTAGCGGGAGCCGAGACCCAGTACTTC. Protein sequence: CASSLGGLAGAETQYF.

The chain carries TRBV19 and TRBJ1-2, with D possibly matching TRBD1 (5 bases). CDR3 size: 14 residues. V was clipped by 3 bases and J by 5 bases, with 13 bases between them. The germline gives CDR1 LNHDA, CDR2 SQIVND (reference sequence). Here the CDR3 reads CASSISGTAYGYTF. In DNA, the CDR3 is TGTGCCAGTAGTATTAGCGGGACGGCGTATGGCTACACCTTC.

CDR3 nucleotides: TGCGCCAGCAGCTTCGGGGGGTCCTCGAACACTGAAGCTTTCTTT. Protein product: CASSFGGSSNTEAFF. The chain has TRBV5-1 and TRBJ1-1; the D gene is possibly TRBD1 (5 bases). The CDR3 is 15 residues long. In germline, CDR1 is SGHRS, CDR2 YFSETQ. Trimming removed 2 bases from V and 1 base from J, with 12 bases in between.

The chain recombines TRBV27 with TRBJ2-3, with D perhaps matching TRBD1 or TRBD2 (6 bases each). The CDR3 sequence is 16 residues long. With 3 bases removed from V and 1 base from J, the gap between germline ends came to 14 bases. The germline V gene encodes CDR1 MNHEY and CDR2 SMNVEV (reference sequence). CDR3 coding DNA: TGTGCCAGCAGTTTTAGCAGTGGGGGGCGCACAGATACGCAGTATTTT. This encodes CASSFSSGGRTDTQYF.

V and J are TRBV6-1 and TRBJ1-2; possible D gene TRBD1, 6 bases. There are 15 residues in the CDR3. V was shortened by 2 bases and J by 6 bases, with 16 bases between the two germline ends. Germline V gene lookup returns CDR1 MNHNS and CDR2 SASEGT. In DNA, the CDR3 is TGTGCCAGCAGTGAAAGCGGGGGGCGCGTGAATGGCTACACCTTC. Translating gives CASSESGGRVNGYTF.